These 28 T cell receptor beta chains came from one sample sequenced in a study of shared clonotypes between healthy human individuals. Produced via immunoSEQ multiplex PCR; TCRdb's table is partial and in-frame only. In the table there are about a million clones, approximately 68% of which are singletons. The sequenced sample consisted of memory CD4+ T cells sorted from blood. Subset of the sample: CD45RA-negative fraction. Receptors were obtained from a man in his late teens or twenties in good health.

At least ten counts were recorded for this clone. Other nucleotide sequences in the sample specify the same CDR3. The V and J genes are TRBV18 and TRBJ1-4, with D unclear. V lost 3 bases, J lost 4 bases, and 12 bases lay in between. CDR3 size: 15 residues. CDR1 is KGHSH and CDR2 is LQKENI in the germline V gene. The CDR3 here is CASSPTGGSNEKLFF. CDR3 sequence (DNA): TGTGCCAGCTCACCCACCGGCGGGAGTAATGAAAAACTGTTTTTT. Complete variable domain (other parts from reference TRBV18 and TRBJ1-4): NAGVMQNPRHLVRRRGQEARLRCSPMKGHSHVYWYRQLPEEGLKFMVYLQKENIIDESGMPKERFSAEFPKEGPSILRIQQVVRGDSAAYFCASSPTGGSNEKLFFGSGTQLSVL.

About this clone: The sample holds other DNA sequences that translate to the same CDR3. The genes are TRBV5-1 and TRBJ2-2; D is unresolved. Germline values: CDR1 SGHRS, CDR2 YFSETQ. V lost 4 bases and J 2 bases, leaving 3 bases between the germline ends. There are 12 residues in the CDR3. The CDR3 region has the DNA TGCGCCAGCAGCCCAAACACCGGGGAGCTGTTTTTT. It yields the protein CASSPNTGELFF.

The chain joins TRBV11-1 to TRBJ1-1, with D possibly matching TRBD1 (5 bases). V shed 3 bases and J shed 5 bases, with 10 bases lying between them. CDR3 length equals 13 residues. Germline CDR1 reads SGHAT; CDR2 reads FQDESV (reference sequence). The CDR3 loop is CASSLGRGTEAFF. The CDR3 nucleotides are TGTGCCAGCAGCTTGGGCCGGGGGACTGAAGCTTTCTTT.

V and J are TRBV5-1 and TRBJ1-1, with a possible D match to TRBD1 (6 bases). CDR1 and CDR2 from the germline V gene are SGHRS and YFSETQ. Trimming took off 0 bases at V and 7 bases at J, with 13 bases between the two ends. This CDR3 is 14 amino acids long. The CDR3 reads CASSLDNRVGEAFF. The CDR3 coding sequence is TGCGCCAGCAGCTTGGACAACAGGGTCGGTGAAGCTTTCTTT.

V gene TRBV18 combines with J gene TRBJ1-1; TRBD1 might be the D (6 bases). The CDR3 contains 16 residues. CDR1 KGHSH and CDR2 LQKENI come from the germline V gene. Trimming left V 0 bases short and J 2 bases short, with 13 bases between. The CDR3 region is CASSPPGASANTEAFF. The CDR3 region has the DNA TGTGCCAGCTCACCACCGGGGGCGAGCGCAAACACTGAAGCTTTCTTT. Full variable domain (outside the CDR3, taken from reference TRBV18 and TRBJ1-1): NAGVMQNPRHLVRRRGQEARLRCSPMKGHSHVYWYRQLPEEGLKFMVYLQKENIIDESGMPKERFSAEFPKEGPSILRIQQVVRGDSAAYFCASSPPGASANTEAFFGQGTRLTVV.

The V call is TRBV23-1, the J call TRBJ1-4; D is ambiguous. TRBV23-1 is identified as an open reading frame with a role that is uncertain. The CDR3 has 17 amino acids. V was pared by 4 bases and J by 0 bases, with 15 bases between. CDR3 DNA: TGCGCCAGCAGTCCCCGAGGAGGGAGGGCAACTAATGAAAAACTGTTTTTT. This sequence encodes CASSPRGGRATNEKLFF.

The V call is TRBV28, the J call TRBJ2-7; 8 bases map to TRBD1. V gave up 6 bases and J gave up 4 bases; unmatched junction bases: 8. The CDR3 covers 14 residues. CDR1 is MDHEN, CDR2 SYDVKM, per germline. The chain's CDR3 is CASSHRDRWYEQYF. Here the CDR3 DNA reads TGTGCCAGCAGCCACCGGGACAGGTGGTACGAGCAGTACTTC.

The table lists this clone with a count of one. V gene TRBV5-4 combines with J gene TRBJ2-5, with a tentative D call TRBD2 (6 bases). The CDR3 loop spans 16 amino acids. CDR1 is SGHNT, CDR2 YYREEE, per germline (reference sequence). V lost 4 bases and J 4 bases, leaving 20 bases between the germline ends. The CDR3 loop is CASSPQALARGETQYF. The CDR3, as DNA: TGTGCCAGCAGCCCCCAGGCCCTAGCGAGAGGAGAGACCCAGTACTTC.

The J gene is TRBJ2-3, the V gene TRBV14, with D unresolved. The CDR3 totals 11 residues. Trimming left V 4 bases short and J 5 bases short, with 4 bases between. Germline values: CDR1 SGHDN, CDR2 FVKESK. The CDR3 nucleotides are TGTGCCAGCAGCCTAGGAGATACGCAGTATTTT. Its translation is CASSLGDTQYF. The entire variable domain, with the rest obtained from reference TRBV14 and TRBJ2-3, is as follows: EAGVTQFPSHSVIEKGQTVTLRCDPISGHDNLYWYRRVMGKEIKFLLHFVKESKQDESGMPNNRFLAERTGGTYSTLKVQPAELEDSGVYFCASSLGDTQYFGPGTRLTVL.

The chain joins TRBV7-2 to TRBJ1-1; the match to TRBD1 covers 8 bases. J gave up 14 bases and V 6 bases, and 14 bases lay outside the gene matches. This CDR3 comprises 13 residues. The germline V gene encodes CDR1 SGHTA and CDR2 FQGNSA. CDR3 nucleotide sequence: TGTGCCAGCAGTAACAGGGGGACGACAGGGGCATTCTTT. Translating gives CASSNRGTTGAFF.

The CDR3 is CASSPAVGLYEQYF. CDR3 coding DNA: TGCGCCAGCAGCCCCGCGGTTGGCCTCTACGAGCAGTACTTC. The chain employs TRBV5-1 and TRBJ2-7; no definite D call. V was shortened by 4 bases and J by 3 bases, with 14 bases between the two germline ends. The CDR3 is made up of 14 amino acids. The germline CDR1 and CDR2 sequences are SGHRS and YFSETQ.

Notes on this clone: The same CDR3 is also encoded by other DNA sequences in this sample. The CDR3 here is CASSDPGQGGQPQHF. The CDR3 coding sequence is TGCGCCAGCAGTGACCCGGGACAGGGGGGTCAGCCCCAGCATTTT. This sequence joins TRBV10-2 and TRBJ1-5, with 11 bases matching TRBD1. The germline V gene has CDR1 WSHSY and CDR2 SAAADI. The CDR3 runs 15 residues. Losses at the gene ends were 3 bases for V and 6 bases for J; bases not matched to a gene: 4.

V usage is TRBV7-9 and J usage is TRBJ1-6, with TRBD1 as a possible D gene (6 bases). The CDR3 covers 18 residues. Deletions cut 3 bases from V and 4 bases from J, with 19 bases between. Germline V gives CDR1 SEHNR, CDR2 FQNEAQ (reference sequence). The CDR3 bases are TGTGCCAGCAGCTTCGTGGCAGGGGAAAGTCTGTATAATTCACCCCTCCACTTT. This codes for CASSFVAGESLYNSPLHF. Full variable domain (missing parts from reference TRBV7-9 and TRBJ1-6): DTGVSQNPRHKITKRGQNVTFRCDPISEHNRLYWYRQTLGQGPEFLTYFQNEAQLEKSRLLSDRFSAERPKGSFSTLEIQRTEQGDSAMYLCASSFVAGESLYNSPLHFGNGTRLTVT.

The chain employs TRBV29-1 and TRBJ2-2; 9 bases are shared with TRBD1. Germline CDR1 reads SQVTM; CDR2 reads ANQGSEA. V trimming: 6 bases; J trimming: 1 base; junction bases outside the gene matches: 0. The CDR3 is 13 residues long. CDR3 sequence: CSVGQGNTGELFF. The CDR3 region has the DNA TGCAGCGTGGGACAGGGGAACACCGGGGAGCTGTTTTTT.

The chain links TRBV6-5 to TRBJ2-7; D tentatively fits TRBD1 or TRBD2 (6 bases each). CDR3 length: 14 residues. The V gene's germline CDR1 is MNHEY and CDR2 SVGAGI. V was pared by 2 bases and J by 3 bases, with 11 bases between. The CDR3 spells CASSYLGGFYEQYF. DNA of the CDR3: TGTGCCAGCAGTTACCTAGGGGGGTTCTACGAGCAGTACTTC.

This clone was counted once. This chain uses TRBV19 with TRBJ2-2, with D uncertain. Looked up from germline, CDR1 is LNHDA and CDR2 is SQIVND (reference sequence). This CDR3 is built from 13 residues. Deletions cut 3 bases from V and 5 bases from J, with 7 bases between. DNA of the CDR3: TGTGCCAGTAGTATCGGTGGAACCGGGGAGCTGTTTTTT. This translates into CASSIGGTGELFF.

About this clone itself: The same CDR3 also results from other DNA sequences found in this sample. This chain links TRBV27 with TRBJ2-2; no definite D call. The germline V gene encodes CDR1 MNHEY and CDR2 SMNVEV (reference sequence). Trimming pared 5 bases from V and 5 bases from J, leaving 6 bases between. The CDR3 sequence is 12 residues long. The CDR3 DNA follows: TGTGCCAGCAGTCTCGGGACCGGGGAGCTGTTTTTT. Protein sequence: CASSLGTGELFF.

The rearrangement links TRBV18 to TRBJ2-3, with TRBD1 as a possible D gene (6 bases). Germline V gene sequence: CDR1 KGHSH, CDR2 LQKENI. V was shortened by 6 bases and J by 0 bases, with 19 bases between the two germline ends. CDR3 length equals 17 residues. The CDR3 spells CASSPGAQGPSTDTQYF. CDR3 bases: TGTGCCAGCTCGCCAGGGGCACAGGGCCCAAGCACAGATACGCAGTATTTT.

J is TRBJ1-1 and V is TRBV19, with a tentative D call TRBD1 (6 bases). The ends were cut back, 5 bases at V and 10 bases at J, with 17 bases in the middle. There are 13 residues in the CDR3. Germline-derived CDR1 and CDR2 are LNHDA and SQIVND (reference sequence). The DNA for the CDR3 is TGTGCCAGTAGTCCCACCTCCGGGACACGAGCTTTCTTT. Amino acids: CASSPTSGTRAFF.

The chain couples TRBV6-6 to TRBJ2-6; D remains ambiguous. Trimming cost V 5 bases and J 0 bases, with 5 bases left between them. The CDR3 extends over 14 amino acids. Germline V gives CDR1 MNHNY, CDR2 SVGAGI (reference sequence). The CDR3 protein is CASSRNSGANVLTF. The CDR3 region has the DNA TGTGCCAGCAGTCGAAACTCTGGGGCCAACGTCCTGACTTTC.

The J gene is TRBJ1-2, the V gene TRBV19, with TRBD1 identical over 8 bases. This CDR3 region has 14 residues. Germline loops: CDR1 LNHDA, CDR2 SQIVND (reference sequence). The trim removed 6 bases at V and 2 bases at J, leaving 5 bases unmatched. CDR3 in DNA: TGTGCCAGTAGGTTACAGGGGGTGAACTATGGCTACACCTTC. This sequence encodes CASRLQGVNYGYTF.

The chain uses TRBV6-5 and TRBJ2-7; D might be TRBD1 or TRBD2, each matching 5 bases. V dropped 0 bases and J dropped 3 bases, with 15 bases sitting between them. Germline V gene lookup returns CDR1 MNHEY and CDR2 SVGAGI. The CDR3 runs 16 residues. Here the CDR3 reads CASSYSNYRDVYEQYF. CDR3 DNA sequence: TGTGCCAGCAGTTACTCGAACTACCGGGACGTCTACGAGCAGTACTTC.

The chain has TRBV9 and TRBJ2-7; D not certain. The CDR3 loop spans 13 amino acids. Deletions cut 0 bases from V and 6 bases from J, with 10 bases between. The V gene's germline CDR1 is SGDLS and CDR2 YYNGEE. The CDR3 DNA reads TGTGCCAGCAGCGTAGAATACCGAGGCGAGCAGTACTTC. Residues: CASSVEYRGEQYF.

This clone has more than one count but fewer than ten. The sample contains more than one DNA sequence encoding this CDR3. V gene TRBV5-1 combines with J gene TRBJ1-5; 7 bases line up with TRBD1. The CDR3 spans 15 residues. Looked up from germline, CDR1 is SGHRS and CDR2 is YFSETQ. V shed 2 bases, J shed 0 bases, and the junction held 2 bases outside the gene matches. The CDR3: CASSLGQASNQPQHF. The CDR3 nucleotides read TGCGCCAGCAGCTTAGGACAGGCTAGCAATCAGCCCCAGCATTTT.

The V and J genes are TRBV6-6 and TRBJ1-2; D is perhaps TRBD1 (6 bases). Germline V gives CDR1 MNHNY, CDR2 SVGAGI (reference sequence). V was clipped by 7 bases and J by 9 bases, with 12 bases between them. The CDR3 is 11 amino acids. The chain's CDR3 is CASNQQGCYTF. CDR3 nucleotide sequence: TGTGCCAGCAACCAACAGGGATGCTACACCTTC.

This chain uses TRBV7-9 with TRBJ1-2; D possibly corresponds to TRBD1 (5 bases). The germline V and J ends were trimmed by 2 bases and 2 bases, with 18 bases remaining between them. The CDR3 consists of 17 residues. Germline V lookup: CDR1 SEHNR, CDR2 FQNEAQ (reference sequence). CDR3 protein: CASSLQGDTLSNYGYTF. CDR3 sequence (DNA): TGTGCCAGCAGCTTACAGGGAGACACACTATCCAACTATGGCTACACCTTC. Full variable domain (rest looked up from reference TRBV7-9 and TRBJ1-2): DTGVSQNPRHKITKRGQNVTFRCDPISEHNRLYWYRQTLGQGPEFLTYFQNEAQLEKSRLLSDRFSAERPKGSFSTLEIQRTEQGDSAMYLCASSLQGDTLSNYGYTFGSGTRLTVV.

The chain combines TRBV25-1 with TRBJ2-2; D unclear. V was cut by 1 base and J by 1 base, with 7 bases left in between. Germline CDR1 reads MGHDK; CDR2 reads SYGVNS. There are 15 residues in the CDR3. CDR3 DNA sequence: TGTGCCAGCAGTGAATGGGATAAGAACACCGGGGAGCTGTTTTTT. The encoded protein is CASSEWDKNTGELFF. Drawing the rest from reference TRBV25-1 and TRBJ2-2, the complete variable domain is EADIYQTPRYLVIGTGKKITLECSQTMGHDKMYWYQQDPGMELHLIHYSYGVNSTEKGDLSSESTVSRIRTEHFPLTLESARPSHTSQYLCASSEWDKNTGELFFGEGSRLTVL.

Only one count was recorded for this clone. The CDR3 sequence is CASMNRANTGELFF. The CDR3 DNA is TGTGCCAGCATGAACAGGGCGAACACCGGGGAGCTGTTTTTT. This sequence joins TRBV9 and TRBJ2-2; D may be TRBD1 (6 bases). Trimming pared 6 bases from V and 0 bases from J, leaving 9 bases between. CDR3 length equals 14 residues. Per germline, CDR1 SGDLS and CDR2 YYNGEE. Filled out from reference TRBV9 and TRBJ2-2, the complete variable domain reads DSGVTQTPKHLITATGQRVTLRCSPRSGDLSVYWYQQSLDQGLQFLIQYYNGEERAKGNILERFSAQQFPDLHSELNLSSLELGDSALYFCASMNRANTGELFFGEGSRLTVL.